These 29 T cell receptor beta chains share one sample of origin, sequenced in a study of blood T cell repertoires in COVID-19. Using immunoSEQ multiplex PCR, the repertoire was profiled, and TCRdb retains in-frame clones only, with some absent. Found here are about 380,000 clones, roughly 90% of them singletons; the top ten hold more than 0.95%. The sequencing sample was made of peripheral blood. These receptors all stem from a man aged 40-49 years with acute or convalescent COVID-19.

The chain has TRBV4-1 and TRBJ1-5, with 8 bases lining up with TRBD1. V dropped 3 bases and J dropped 1; count of bases not matched to a gene: 5. Germline CDR1 MGHRA, CDR2 YSYEKL. The CDR3 extends over 16 amino acids. The DNA for the CDR3 is TGCGCCAGCAGCCAGGGGACAGGTAGGAGCAATCAGCCCCAGCATTTT. It is translated as CASSQGTGRSNQPQHF.

CDR3 sequence reads: CASSRTAATNEKLFF. CDR3 nucleotides: TGTGCCAGCAGCCGGACAGCTGCAACTAATGAAAAACTGTTTTTT. The chain is built from TRBV7-8 and TRBJ1-4, with D possibly TRBD1 on 6 matching bases. The CDR3 is 15 amino acids. Trimming pared 5 bases from V and 0 bases from J, leaving 10 bases between. CDR1 SGHVS and CDR2 FQNEAQ come from the germline V gene.

The chain combines TRBV4-1 with TRBJ2-2; TRBD1 might be the D (6 bases). This CDR3 comprises 15 residues. Germline V gene sequence: CDR1 MGHRA, CDR2 YSYEKL. V gave up 4 bases and J gave up 1 base, with 10 bases separating them. The CDR3 sequence: CASSPKTGNTGELFF. CDR3 DNA sequence: TGCGCCAGCAGCCCTAAGACAGGGAACACCGGGGAGCTGTTTTTT.

V is TRBV7-9 and J is TRBJ2-1, with TRBD2 matching 7 bases. This CDR3 comprises 18 residues. J was trimmed by 5 bases and V by 5 bases; bases with no gene match: 18. Germline assignment: CDR1 SEHNR and CDR2 FQNEAQ (reference sequence). This CDR3 is CASSRGAGDPTQNNEQFF. CDR3 in DNA: TGTGCCAGCAGCCGGGGCGCGGGGGACCCGACCCAAAACAATGAGCAGTTCTTC.

This clone occurred once. The CDR3 spells CASRGQGTYGYTF. In DNA form, the CDR3 reads TGTGCCAGCAGGGGACAGGGGACCTATGGCTACACCTTC. The V call is TRBV6-5, the J call TRBJ1-2; 10 nucleotides agree with TRBD1. Germline V gene data show CDR1 as MNHEY and CDR2 as SVGAGI. This CDR3 comprises 13 residues. Trimming at V came to 6 bases and at J to 4 bases, leaving 2 bases not matched to a gene.

The chain joins TRBV24-1 to TRBJ2-7; D gene unclear. In germline, CDR1 is KGHDR, CDR2 SFDVKD. The CDR3 spans 12 residues. Between the trimmed V and J ends, which lost 8 bases and 2 bases, there was a span of 9 bases. The CDR3 DNA reads TGTGCCACCATACCTAGTGCCTACGAGCAGTACTTC. This translates into CATIPSAYEQYF.

V gene TRBV13 combines with J gene TRBJ1-2, with TRBD1 identical over 7 bases. The V and J ends lost 1 base and 6 bases, in that order; junction bases with no gene match: 17. The CDR3 is made up of 18 amino acids. The germline CDR1 and CDR2 sequences are PRHDT and FYEKMQ (reference sequence). CDR3 in DNA: TGTGCCAGCAGCTTAGAATCCCGGCCGGCAGGGGGGTTTGATGGCTACACCTTC. Amino acid sequence: CASSLESRPAGGFDGYTF.

This clone has only one observation. The V call is TRBV4-1, the J call TRBJ2-7; maybe TRBD1 (5 bases). In germline, CDR1 is MGHRA, CDR2 YSYEKL. V was pared by 0 bases and J by 5 bases, with 14 bases between. The CDR3 sequence is 15 residues long. CDR3 sequence reads: CASSQEYSGFDEQYF. The CDR3 DNA reads TGCGCCAGCAGCCAAGAATATTCAGGGTTCGACGAGCAGTACTTC.

This chain uses TRBV24-1 with TRBJ2-1; 12 bases are a match to TRBD2. Germline V gene sequence: CDR1 KGHDR, CDR2 SFDVKD. This CDR3 region has 18 residues. With V trimmed by 0 bases and J by 6 bases, 8 bases remained unmatched. The CDR3 coding sequence is TGTGCCACCAGTGATTTGACGGCCGGGACTAGCGGGCCCAATGAGCAGTTCTTC. It is translated as CATSDLTAGTSGPNEQFF.

The rearrangement joins TRBV5-1 to TRBJ2-7, with a tentative D call TRBD1 (5 bases). Deletions cut 2 bases from V and 0 bases from J, with 27 bases between. The germline gives CDR1 SGHRS, CDR2 YFSETQ. The CDR3 loop spans 20 amino acids. In DNA, the CDR3 is TGCGCCAGCAGCTTTGTGGGGCCCGAATTCAAAACATACAGCTCCTACGAGCAGTACTTC. It yields the protein CASSFVGPEFKTYSSYEQYF.

This clone showed up just a few times. At the DNA level, this CDR3 is encoded by other sequences in the same sample as well. The chain carries TRBV6-5 and TRBJ2-2; D remains ambiguous. Germline assignment: CDR1 MNHEY and CDR2 SVGAGI. Deletions cut 5 bases from V and 2 bases from J, with 3 bases between. This CDR3 comprises 12 residues. The CDR3 DNA follows: TGTGCCAGCAGTCGTAACACCGGGGAGCTGTTTTTT. Protein sequence: CASSRNTGELFF.

The chain combines TRBV5-5 with TRBJ1-6; TRBD1 is a possible D gene (6 bases). Germline values: CDR1 SGHKS, CDR2 YYEKEE (reference sequence). The length of the CDR3 is 15 residues. The V end lost 6 bases, the J end lost 2 bases, and 12 bases lay between the germline ends. The CDR3 DNA sequence: TGTGCCAGCAAACAACAGGGCGCCTATAATTCACCCCTCCACTTT. Protein: CASKQQGAYNSPLHF. Variable domain in full (rest from reference TRBV5-5 and TRBJ1-6): DAGVTQSPTHLIKTRGQQVTLRCSPISGHKSVSWYQQVLGQGPQFIFQYYEKEERGRGNFPDRFSARQFPNYSSELNVNALLLGDSALYLCASKQQGAYNSPLHFGNGTRLTVT.

J is TRBJ2-5 and V is TRBV19, with D possibly being TRBD1 (5 bases). This CDR3 spans 13 amino acids. V lost 3 bases to trimming and J lost 4 bases, with 9 bases between them. The germline CDR1 and CDR2 sequences are LNHDA and SQIVND (reference sequence). DNA of the CDR3: TGTGCCAGTAGTATGGGCAGGGCAGAGACCCAGTACTTC. Translating it yields CASSMGRAETQYF.

This chain links TRBV11-3 with TRBJ2-1, with D unresolved. CDR3 length: 13 amino acids. V lost 3 bases to trimming and J lost 4 bases, with 7 bases between them. Germline-derived CDR1 and CDR2 are SGHNT and YENEEA. The CDR3, as DNA: TGTGCCAGCAGCTTTAACATATACAATGAGCAGTTCTTC. Amino acid sequence: CASSFNIYNEQFF.

The CDR3 sequence: CASSYVGGYRSINSPLHF. Here the CDR3 DNA reads TGTGCCAGCAGTTATGTAGGCGGATACCGAAGCATAAATTCACCCCTCCACTTT. This sequence joins TRBV27 and TRBJ1-6; unclear D gene. The V gene's germline CDR1 is MNHEY and CDR2 SMNVEV (reference sequence). This CDR3 contains 18 residues. The V and J ends lost 4 bases and 7 bases respectively, with 23 bases between them.

Worth noting for this clone: Sequence at one end of the junction differs from germline and may be a read error. The V call is TRBV7-7, the J call TRBJ2-5; 8 bases are shared with TRBD1. CDR3 length: 16 residues. Germline values: CDR1 SSHAT, CDR2 FNYEAQ (reference sequence). The CDR3 DNA is TGTGCTAGCAGCGACGGACAGGGACTTAGGGGAGAGACCCAGTACTTC. This gives the protein CASSDGQGLRGETQYF.

This chain's CDR3 is CASGLGTGNQPQHF. CDR3 bases: TGTGCCAGCGGCCTAGGGACAGGCAATCAGCCCCAGCATTTT. V usage is TRBV28 and J usage is TRBJ1-5, with TRBD1 matching over 7 bases. The germline CDR1 and CDR2 sequences are MDHEN and SYDVKM. The V and J ends lost 8 bases and 2 bases, in that order; junction bases with no gene match: 6. The CDR3 length is 14 residues.

The genes are TRBV30 and TRBJ1-2, with D unresolved. The CDR3 loop spans 14 amino acids. The germline CDR1 and CDR2 sequences are GTSNPN and SVGIG (reference sequence). Trimming removed 1 base from V and 2 bases from J, with 11 bases in between. Here the CDR3 reads CAWSASRSNYGYTF. The CDR3 DNA reads as TGTGCCTGGAGTGCCTCGAGGAGCAACTATGGCTACACCTTC.

The genes are TRBV5-1 and TRBJ2-1; no clear D. From germline, CDR1 is SGHRS and CDR2 YFSETQ. The CDR3 contains 11 residues. V was clipped by 2 bases and J by 8 bases, with 5 bases between them. CDR3 DNA sequence: TGCGCCAGCAGCTTCAGCGATGAGCAGTTCTTC. It encodes CASSFSDEQFF. Looking up the rest from reference TRBV5-1 and TRBJ2-1 gives the full variable domain: KAGVTQTPRYLIKTRGQQVTLSCSPISGHRSVSWYQQTPGQGLQFLFEYFSETQRNKGNFPGRFSGRQFSNSRSEMNVSTLELGDSALYLCASSFSDEQFFGPGTRLTVL.

CDR3 bases: TGTGCCAGCAGCTGGACCGGGACAGTGGGCTACGAGCAGTACTTC. This gives the protein CASSWTGTVGYEQYF. The chain couples TRBV5-6 to TRBJ2-7, with 7 bases identical to TRBD1. CDR3 length: 15 residues. Germline V gene sequence: CDR1 SGHDT, CDR2 YYEEEE. J gave up 3 bases and V 3 bases, and 9 bases lay outside the gene matches.

This rearrangement joins TRBV15 to TRBJ2-7, with TRBD1 matching over 8 bases. V trimming: 6 bases; J trimming: 6 bases; junction bases outside the gene matches: 4. Germline assignment: CDR1 LNHNV and CDR2 YYDKDF (reference sequence). This CDR3 is built from 12 residues. Here the CDR3 reads CATSQGAGEQYF. The CDR3 bases are TGTGCCACCAGTCAGGGGGCGGGCGAGCAGTACTTC.

The chain has TRBV10-3 and TRBJ2-7, with a tentative D call TRBD2 (6 bases). Germline CDR1 ENHRY, CDR2 SYGVKD. Trimming took off 4 bases at V and 3 bases at J, with 16 bases between the two ends. The CDR3 covers 15 residues. CDR3 in DNA: TGTGCCATCAGTGTATCCGGGACTGCCAACTACGAGCAGTACTTC. It encodes CAISVSGTANYEQYF.

V is TRBV24-1 and J is TRBJ2-6; 10 positions agree with TRBD1. Germline V gene lookup returns CDR1 KGHDR and CDR2 SFDVKD. The CDR3 extends over 19 amino acids. Trimming removed 5 bases from V and 1 base from J; junction bases left unmatched: 10. The CDR3 sequence is CATSAERGQGRSGANVLTF. CDR3 coding DNA: TGTGCCACCAGTGCAGAGAGGGGACAGGGGAGATCTGGGGCCAACGTCCTGACTTTC.

V is TRBV5-1 and J is TRBJ2-2; no definite D call. Germline V gene data show CDR1 as SGHRS and CDR2 as YFSETQ. The V end lost 2 bases, the J end lost 4 bases, and 21 bases lay between the germline ends. The CDR3 covers 18 residues. The CDR3 sequence is CASSFQFTSVSRTGELFF. Written as DNA, the CDR3 is TGCGCCAGCAGCTTCCAATTCACGTCCGTGTCGCGCACCGGGGAGCTGTTTTTT.

The V and J genes are TRBV1 and TRBJ2-7; the table's D call, TRBD2, has no DNA check behind it. TRBV1 is a known pseudogene. The CDR3 sequence is 17 residues long. Here the CDR3 DNA reads TGCACCAGCAGCCAAGCCGGACTAGCGGGAGTCTCCCGCGAGCAGTACTTC. Encoded protein: CTSSQAGLAGVSREQYF.

The chain links TRBV10-1 to TRBJ1-5; D perhaps matches TRBD1 (6 bases). Trimming pared 7 bases from V and 4 bases from J, leaving 17 bases between. The CDR3 has 15 amino acids. Germline assignment: CDR1 WNHNN and CDR2 SYGVQD (reference sequence). CDR3 loop: CASIGRRGANQPQHF. In DNA form, the CDR3 reads TGCGCCAGCATCGGCCGACGGGGGGCTAATCAGCCCCAGCATTTT.

The chain has TRBV5-4 and TRBJ1-1; tentative D call: TRBD1 (5 bases). This CDR3 region has 13 residues. V was clipped by 3 bases and J by 5 bases, with 11 bases between them. CDR1 is SGHNT, CDR2 YYREEE, per germline (reference sequence). The CDR3 sequence: CASSSTEGTEAFF. The CDR3 DNA reads as TGTGCCAGCAGCTCAACGGAGGGGACTGAAGCTTTCTTT.

This chain joins TRBV27 and TRBJ1-1; no definite D call. Germline V gene sequence: CDR1 MNHEY, CDR2 SMNVEV (reference sequence). V lost 5 bases, J lost 0 bases, and 10 bases lay in between. The CDR3 length is 14 residues. The CDR3 bases are TGTGCCAGCAGTGTGACCAGGATGAACACTGAAGCTTTCTTT. Its protein is CASSVTRMNTEAFF.

The V call is TRBV19, the J call TRBJ1-6; perhaps TRBD1 as D (6 bases). The CDR3 length is 16 residues. V lost 4 bases to trimming and J lost 8 bases, with 18 bases between them. The germline CDR1 and CDR2 sequences are LNHDA and SQIVND (reference sequence). CDR3 DNA sequence: TGTGCCAGTAGTAGCACCGACAGGTCTTTCTATTCACCCCTCCACTTT. Translating gives CASSSTDRSFYSPLHF.